The T cell receptor (beta chain) described here comes from a study of monozygotic twins with inflammatory bowel disease. Whole-study results and caveats: Nothing supported a single strong signal or clonotype that was associated with IBD. Researchers report that IBD patients shared fewer clonotypes with others than healthy twins, especially amid disease activity.

Every TCR library used roughly 3,200 ng of total RNA. Every sample had its cDNA made across eight separate reactions. One entry per CDR3 protein, without DNA, is what TCRdb gives after re-calling the 5' RACE reads. The sample includes just over 300,000 distinct CDR3 sequences. CDR3 length equals 15 residues. CDR1 and CDR2 from the germline V gene are SNHLY and FYNNEI. As to this clonotype: Its specificity is unknown.

The chain joins TRBV2 to TRBJ2-6; lacking DNA, the TRBD1 call made by TCRdb goes unchecked. This TCR came from a human donor with ulcerative colitis or Crohn's disease, or a healthy co-twin of an affected twin (not recorded which). Sequencing used blood. This chain's CDR3 is CASRITGSGANVLTF.